Listed below are T cell receptor beta chains from one sample, sequenced in a study of blood T cell repertoires in COVID-19. TCRdb's copy holds only in-frame clones and misses some; the assay was immunoSEQ multiplex PCR. The table has more than 45,000 clones, 75% to 85% seen once. Input material: peripheral blood. All receptors come from a man at least 80 years old in a cohort sampled during active COVID-19. The CDR3 runs from the conserved cysteine through the conserved F or W. A D gene is named only where the DNA matches it firmly. Clone size is stated in some rows and not others, as once, few, many or a class when expanded.

size	J	D	V	CDR3	DNA
.	TRBJ1-5	.	TRBV20-1	CSASGIQGYQPQHF	TGCAGTGCTAGTGGTATTCAGGGATATCAGCCCCAGCATTTT
.	TRBJ2-1	.	TRBV3-1/TRBV3-2	CASSPRDTIYNEQFF	TGTGCCAGCAGCCCCCGGGACACTATCTACAATGAGCAGTTCTTC
.	TRBJ2-5	TRBD2	TRBV7-2	CASSLGILAGVSETQYF	TGTGCCAGCAGCTTAGGAATCCTAGCGGGAGTATCAGAGACCCAGTACTTC
.	TRBJ1-2	.	TRBV6-1	CASSDPYRVFGYTF	TGTGCCAGCAGTGACCCCTACCGGGTGTTTGGCTACACCTTC
.	TRBJ2-7	.	TRBV4-1	CASSQPATTYEQYF	TGCGCCAGCAGCCAACCAGCGACCACCTACGAGCAGTACTTC
.	TRBJ2-7	.	TRBV6-2/TRBV6-3	CASSNRDYEQYF	TGTGCCAGCAGTAACAGAGATTACGAGCAGTACTTC
.	TRBJ2-7	TRBD2	TRBV9	CASSPEEAGGDYEQYF	TGTGCCAGCAGCCCCGAGGAAGCGGGAGGTGACTACGAGCAGTACTTC
.	TRBJ2-1	.	TRBV2	CASVLEGRTTNEQFF	TGTGCCAGCGTCTTGGAGGGGCGGACCACCAATGAGCAGTTCTTC
.	TRBJ2-1	.	TRBV14	CASSQSLGRSSYNEQFF	TGTGCCAGCAGCCAGTCCTTAGGGAGGAGCTCCTACAATGAGCAGTTCTTC
.	TRBJ1-5	.	TRBV18	CASSPQGFNQPQHF	TGTGCCAGCTCACCACAGGGGTTCAATCAGCCCCAGCATTTT
few	TRBJ2-7	TRBD2	TRBV9	CASSVSEREAGEQYF	TGTGCCAGCAGCGTATCTGAGCGGGAGGCGGGCGAGCAGTACTTC
.	TRBJ2-7	TRBD2	TRBV15	CATSSELAGGGVEQYF	TGTGCCACCAGCAGTGAACTAGCGGGAGGCGGCGTTGAGCAGTACTTC
.	TRBJ1-6	.	TRBV7-2	CASSSDFNSPLHF	TGTGCCAGCAGCTCCGACTTTAATTCACCCCTCCACTTT
.	TRBJ1-4	.	TRBV6-5	CASSYSRNGHGKLFF	TGTGCCAGCAGTTACTCGAGGAACGGACATGGAAAACTGTTTTTT
once	TRBJ2-7	TRBD2	TRBV7-9	CASSSHSSGRAKEQYF	TGTGCCAGCAGTTCTCATTCTAGCGGGAGGGCCAAGGAGCAGTACTTC
.	TRBJ2-1	TRBD1	TRBV29-1	CSVAPGTGAWLGQFF	TGCAGCGTTGCCCCCGGGACAGGGGCCTGGTTGGGGCAGTTCTTC
few	TRBJ1-1	.	TRBV18	CASSSKASVYTEAFF	TGTGCCAGCTCATCAAAAGCGTCAGTCTACACTGAAGCTTTCTTT
.	TRBJ2-6	.	TRBV5-4	CASSKHRQDSGANVLTF	TGTGCCAGCAGCAAACACAGACAGGACTCTGGGGCCAACGTCCTGACTTTC
.	TRBJ2-3	.	TRBV19	CASSKNRPTDTQYF	TGTGCCAGTAGTAAGAACAGACCCACAGATACGCAGTATTTT
.	TRBJ2-3	.	TRBV2	CASSRDFTDTQYF	TGTGCCAGCAGTCGGGACTTCACAGATACGCAGTATTTT
.	TRBJ2-2	.	TRBV6-2/TRBV6-3	CASSYTTGRGTGELFF	TGTGCCAGCAGTTACACTACCGGCAGGGGAACCGGGGAGCTGTTTTTT